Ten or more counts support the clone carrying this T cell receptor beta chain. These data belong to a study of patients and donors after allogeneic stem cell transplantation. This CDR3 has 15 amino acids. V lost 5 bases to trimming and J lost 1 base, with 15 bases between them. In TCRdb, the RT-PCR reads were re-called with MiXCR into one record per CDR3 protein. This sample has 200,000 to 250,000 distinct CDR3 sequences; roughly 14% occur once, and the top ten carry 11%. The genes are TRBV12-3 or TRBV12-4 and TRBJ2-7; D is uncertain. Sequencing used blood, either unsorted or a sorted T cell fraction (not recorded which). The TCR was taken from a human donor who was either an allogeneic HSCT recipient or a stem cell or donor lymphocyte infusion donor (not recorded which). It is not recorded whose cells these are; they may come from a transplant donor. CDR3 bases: TGTGCCAGCAGTGACTCAAGAGTCTTGTCCTACGAGCAGTACTTC. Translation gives CASSDSRVLSYEQYF.